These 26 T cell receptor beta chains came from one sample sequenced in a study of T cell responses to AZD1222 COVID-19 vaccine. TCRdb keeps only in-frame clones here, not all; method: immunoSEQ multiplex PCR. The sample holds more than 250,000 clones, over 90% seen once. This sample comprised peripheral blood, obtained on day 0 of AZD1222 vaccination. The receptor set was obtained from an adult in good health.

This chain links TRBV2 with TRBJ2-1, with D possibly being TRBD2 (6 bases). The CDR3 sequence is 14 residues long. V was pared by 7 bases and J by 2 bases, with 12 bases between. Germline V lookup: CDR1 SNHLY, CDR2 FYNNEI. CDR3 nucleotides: TGTGCCAGCATCGGGGGTGTCCCCTACAATGAGCAGTTCTTC. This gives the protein CASIGGVPYNEQFF.

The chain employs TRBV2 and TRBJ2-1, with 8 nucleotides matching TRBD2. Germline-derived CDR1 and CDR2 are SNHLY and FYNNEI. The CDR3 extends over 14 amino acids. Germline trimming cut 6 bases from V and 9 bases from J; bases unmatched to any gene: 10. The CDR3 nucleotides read TGTGCCAGCAGCATCGGGGGACTAGAGAGTGAGCAGTTCTTC. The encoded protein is CASSIGGLESEQFF.

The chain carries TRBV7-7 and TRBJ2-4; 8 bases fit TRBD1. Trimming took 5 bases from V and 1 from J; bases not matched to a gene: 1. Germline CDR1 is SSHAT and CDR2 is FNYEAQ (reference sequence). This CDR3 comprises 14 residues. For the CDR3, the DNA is TGTGCCAGCAGCCGGGACAGGGCCAAAAACATTCAGTACTTC. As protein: CASSRDRAKNIQYF.

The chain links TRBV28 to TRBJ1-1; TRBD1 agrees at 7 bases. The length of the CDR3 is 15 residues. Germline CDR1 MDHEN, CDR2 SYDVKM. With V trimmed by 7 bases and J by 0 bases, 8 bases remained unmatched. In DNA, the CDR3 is TGTGCCAGCATCGCACAGGGGAACATGAACACTGAAGCTTTCTTT. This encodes CASIAQGNMNTEAFF.

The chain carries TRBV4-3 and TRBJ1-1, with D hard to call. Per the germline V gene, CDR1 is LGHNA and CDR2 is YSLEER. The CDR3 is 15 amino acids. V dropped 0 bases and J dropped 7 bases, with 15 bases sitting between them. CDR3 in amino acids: CASSQDGPFRGEAFF. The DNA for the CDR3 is TGCGCCAGCAGCCAAGATGGGCCGTTCCGAGGTGAAGCTTTCTTT.

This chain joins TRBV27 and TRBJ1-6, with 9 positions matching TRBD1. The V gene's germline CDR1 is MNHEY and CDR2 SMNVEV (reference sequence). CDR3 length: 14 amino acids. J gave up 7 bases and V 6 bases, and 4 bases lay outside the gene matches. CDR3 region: CASRGTGWNSPLHF. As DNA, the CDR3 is TGTGCCAGCAGAGGGACAGGGTGGAATTCACCCCTCCACTTT.

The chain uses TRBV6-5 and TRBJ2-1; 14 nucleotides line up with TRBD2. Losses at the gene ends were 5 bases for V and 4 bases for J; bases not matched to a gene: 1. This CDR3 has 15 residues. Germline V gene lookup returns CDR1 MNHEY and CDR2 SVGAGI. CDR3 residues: CASSRTSGGYNEQFF. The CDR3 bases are TGTGCCAGCAGTCGGACTAGCGGGGGGTACAATGAGCAGTTCTTC.

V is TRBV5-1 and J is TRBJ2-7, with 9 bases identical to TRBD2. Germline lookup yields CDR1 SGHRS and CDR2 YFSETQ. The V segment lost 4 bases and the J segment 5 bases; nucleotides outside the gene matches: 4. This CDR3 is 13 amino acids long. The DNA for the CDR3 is TGCGCCAGCAGCCCGGCGGGGGGGCACGAGCAGTACTTC. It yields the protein CASSPAGGHEQYF.

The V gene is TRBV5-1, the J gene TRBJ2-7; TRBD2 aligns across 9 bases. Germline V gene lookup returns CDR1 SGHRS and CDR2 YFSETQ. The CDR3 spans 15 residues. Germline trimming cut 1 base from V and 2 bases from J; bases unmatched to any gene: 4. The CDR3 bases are TGCGCCAGCAGCTTGTCTAGCGGGGTGGCCTACGAGCAGTACTTC. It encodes CASSLSSGVAYEQYF.

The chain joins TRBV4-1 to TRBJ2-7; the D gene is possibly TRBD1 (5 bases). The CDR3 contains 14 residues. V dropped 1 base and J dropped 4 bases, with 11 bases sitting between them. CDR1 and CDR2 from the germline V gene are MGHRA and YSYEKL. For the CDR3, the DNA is TGCGCCAGCAGCCAAGCGGAAAGGGGATACGAGCAGTACTTC. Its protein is CASSQAERGYEQYF.

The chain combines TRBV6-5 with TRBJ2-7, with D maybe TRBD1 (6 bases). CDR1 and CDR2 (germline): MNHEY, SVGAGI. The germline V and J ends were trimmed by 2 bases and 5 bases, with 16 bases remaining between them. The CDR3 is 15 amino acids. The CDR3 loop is CASSYLPGAGDEQYF. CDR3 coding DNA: TGTGCCAGCAGTTACCTCCCAGGGGCAGGGGACGAGCAGTACTTC.

Here the CDR3 reads CASSHRLTAYNEQFF. The CDR3 coding sequence is TGTGCCAGCAGCCACAGGCTGACTGCCTACAATGAGCAGTTCTTC. The chain employs TRBV14 and TRBJ2-1; D uncertain. V was cut by 3 bases and J by 2 bases, with 11 bases left in between. The CDR3 spans 15 residues. Germline V lookup: CDR1 SGHDN, CDR2 FVKESK.

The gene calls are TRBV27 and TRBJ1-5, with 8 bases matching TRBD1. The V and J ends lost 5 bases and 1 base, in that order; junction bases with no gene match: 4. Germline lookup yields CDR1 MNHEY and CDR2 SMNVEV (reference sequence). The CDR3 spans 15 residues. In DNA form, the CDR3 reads TGTGCCAGCAGTGCTTACAGGGGGAGCAATCAGCCCCAGCATTTT. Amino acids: CASSAYRGSNQPQHF.

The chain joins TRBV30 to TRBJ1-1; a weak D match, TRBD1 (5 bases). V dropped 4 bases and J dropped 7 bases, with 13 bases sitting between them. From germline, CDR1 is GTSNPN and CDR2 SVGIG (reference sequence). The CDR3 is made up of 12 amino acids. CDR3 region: CAWTNGHYEAFF. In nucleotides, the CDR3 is TGTGCCTGGACCAACGGACATTATGAAGCTTTCTTT.

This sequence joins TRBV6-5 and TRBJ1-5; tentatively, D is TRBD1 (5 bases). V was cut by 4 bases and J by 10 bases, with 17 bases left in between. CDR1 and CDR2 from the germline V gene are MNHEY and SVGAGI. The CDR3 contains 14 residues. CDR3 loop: CASSSSGRASPQHF. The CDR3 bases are TGTGCCAGCAGTTCTTCTGGCAGGGCATCACCCCAGCATTTT.

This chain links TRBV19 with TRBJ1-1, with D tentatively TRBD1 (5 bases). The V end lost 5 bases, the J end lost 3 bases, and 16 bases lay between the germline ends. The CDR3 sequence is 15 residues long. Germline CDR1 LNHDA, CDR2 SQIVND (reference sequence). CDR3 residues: CASSDPGGADTEAFF. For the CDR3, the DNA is TGTGCCAGTAGTGATCCTGGGGGTGCGGACACTGAAGCTTTCTTT.

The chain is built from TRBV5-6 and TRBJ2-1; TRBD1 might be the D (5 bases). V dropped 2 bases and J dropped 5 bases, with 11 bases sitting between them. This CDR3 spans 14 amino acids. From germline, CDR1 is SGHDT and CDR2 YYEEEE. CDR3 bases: TGTGCCAGCAGCTTTGATGACAGAGACAATGAGCAGTTCTTC. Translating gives CASSFDDRDNEQFF.

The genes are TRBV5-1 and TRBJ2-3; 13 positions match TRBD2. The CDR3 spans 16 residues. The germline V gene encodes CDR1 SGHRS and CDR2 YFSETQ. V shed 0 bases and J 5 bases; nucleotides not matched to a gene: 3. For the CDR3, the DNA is TGCGCCAGCAGCTTGGGGACTAGCGGGGGCCAAGATACGCAGTATTTT. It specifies CASSLGTSGGQDTQYF.

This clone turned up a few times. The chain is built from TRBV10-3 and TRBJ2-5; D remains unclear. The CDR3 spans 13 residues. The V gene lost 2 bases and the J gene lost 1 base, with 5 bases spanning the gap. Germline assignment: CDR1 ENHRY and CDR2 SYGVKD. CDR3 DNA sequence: TGTGCCATCAGTGAGCCGCTCCAAGAGACCCAGTACTTC. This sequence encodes CAISEPLQETQYF.

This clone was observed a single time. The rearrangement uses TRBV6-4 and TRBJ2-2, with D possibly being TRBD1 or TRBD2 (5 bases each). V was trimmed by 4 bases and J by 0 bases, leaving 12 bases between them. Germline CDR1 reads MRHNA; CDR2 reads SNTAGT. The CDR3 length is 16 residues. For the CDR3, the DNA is TGTGCCAGCAGTGTGGGGACGGCAGCGAACACCGGGGAGCTGTTTTTT. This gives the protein CASSVGTAANTGELFF.

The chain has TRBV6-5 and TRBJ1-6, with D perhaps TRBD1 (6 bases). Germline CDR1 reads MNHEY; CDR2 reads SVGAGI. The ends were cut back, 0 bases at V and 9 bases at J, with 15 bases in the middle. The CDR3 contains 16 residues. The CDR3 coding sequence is TGTGCCAGCAGTTACTCCTTCGGACAGCGATCTTCACCCCTCCACTTT. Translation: CASSYSFGQRSSPLHF.

Here the CDR3 DNA reads TGTGCCAGCAGCTTAGAGGCCTGGAATTCACCCCTCCACTTT. Amino acid sequence: CASSLEAWNSPLHF. The J gene is TRBJ1-6, the V gene TRBV7-9; D is ambiguous. The CDR3 runs to 14 residues. Germline CDR1 and CDR2: SEHNR and FQNEAQ (reference sequence). Trimming removed 1 base at V and 7 bases at J, with 8 bases between.

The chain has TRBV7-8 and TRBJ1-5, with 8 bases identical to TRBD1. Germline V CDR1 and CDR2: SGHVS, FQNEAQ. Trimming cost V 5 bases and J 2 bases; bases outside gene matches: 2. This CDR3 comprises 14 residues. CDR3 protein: CASSQQGGNQPQHF. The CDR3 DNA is TGTGCCAGCAGCCAACAGGGGGGCAATCAGCCCCAGCATTTT.

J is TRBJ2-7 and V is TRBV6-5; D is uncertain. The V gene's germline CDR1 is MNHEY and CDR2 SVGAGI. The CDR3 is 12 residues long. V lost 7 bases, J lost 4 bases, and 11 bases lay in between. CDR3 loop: CASTGSSYEQYF. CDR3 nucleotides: TGTGCCAGCACGGGTTCCAGTTACGAGCAGTACTTC.

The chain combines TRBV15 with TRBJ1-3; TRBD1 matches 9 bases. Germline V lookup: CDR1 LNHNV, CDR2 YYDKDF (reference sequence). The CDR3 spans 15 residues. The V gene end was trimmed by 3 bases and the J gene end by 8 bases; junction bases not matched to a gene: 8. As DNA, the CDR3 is TGTGCCACCAGCAGGGCCGGGACAGGGCAAGACACCATATATTTT. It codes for CATSRAGTGQDTIYF.

CDR3 loop: CASSSGTFTSRPSYEQYF. In nucleotides, the CDR3 is TGTGCCAGCAGTTCCGGGACTTTTACCTCGAGGCCCTCCTACGAGCAGTACTTC. This sequence joins TRBV6-2 or TRBV6-3 and TRBJ2-7, with a tentative D call TRBD2 (6 bases). The CDR3 runs to 18 residues. Germline V CDR1 and CDR2: MNHEY, SVGEGT. V lost 4 bases to trimming and J lost 0 bases, with 22 bases between them.